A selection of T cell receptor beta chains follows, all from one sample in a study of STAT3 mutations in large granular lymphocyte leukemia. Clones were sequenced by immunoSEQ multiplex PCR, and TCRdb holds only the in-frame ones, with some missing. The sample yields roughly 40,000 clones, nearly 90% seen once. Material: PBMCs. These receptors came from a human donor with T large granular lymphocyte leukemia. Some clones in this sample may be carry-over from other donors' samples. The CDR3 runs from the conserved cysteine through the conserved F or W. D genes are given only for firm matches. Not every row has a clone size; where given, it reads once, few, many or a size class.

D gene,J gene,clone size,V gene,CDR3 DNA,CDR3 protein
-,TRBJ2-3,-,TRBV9,TGTGCCAGCAGCGTAGAGCTGAGGGGGAGGGACCTGATCACAGATACGCAGTATTTT,CASSVELRGRDLITDTQYF
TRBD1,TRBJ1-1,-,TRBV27,TGTGCCAGCAGTCCGGGACAGGGCACTGAAGCTTTCTTT,CASSPGQGTEAFF
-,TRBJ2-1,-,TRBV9,TGTGCCAGCAGCGTAGATCGTCAGGGGAACAATGAGCAGTTCTTC,CASSVDRQGNNEQFF
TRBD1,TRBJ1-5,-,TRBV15,TGTGCCACCAGCAGAGGACAGGGGAATCAGCCCCAGCATTTT,CATSRGQGNQPQHF
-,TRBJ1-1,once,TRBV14,TGTGCCAGCAGCCAAAAGAAAACAGAAACTCTGAACACTGAAGCTTTCTTT,CASSQKKTETLNTEAFF
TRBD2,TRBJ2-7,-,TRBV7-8,TGTGCCAGCAGCTTAGGTGCTAGCGGTTACGAGCAGTACTTC,CASSLGASGYEQYF
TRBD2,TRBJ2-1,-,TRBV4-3,TGCGCCAGCAGCCGGTACTTAGCGGGGGACAATGAGCAGTTCTTC,CASSRYLAGDNEQFF
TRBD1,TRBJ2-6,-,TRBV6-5,TGTGCCAGCAGGACAGGGAATGGGGCCAACGTCCTGACTTTC,CASRTGNGANVLTF
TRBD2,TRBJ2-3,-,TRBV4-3,TGCGCCAGCAGCCGTAAACCGGGACTAGCGGGGGGGCATGGCACAGATACGCAGTATTTT,CASSRKPGLAGGHGTDTQYF
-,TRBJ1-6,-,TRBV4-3,TGCGCCAGCAGCCAAGATCGGGGGGATTGGTATAATTCACCCCTCCACTTT,CASSQDRGDWYNSPLHF
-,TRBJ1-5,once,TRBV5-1,TGCGCCAGCAGCTGGAGCGGGGGAGGGCAGCCCCAGCATTTT,CASSWSGGGQPQHF
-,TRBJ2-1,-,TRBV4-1,TGCGCCAGCAGCCAACTCGGGGGGCCTCAGGTTAATAAGCAGTTCTTC,CASSQLGGPQVNKQFF
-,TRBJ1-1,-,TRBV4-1,TGCGCCAGCAGCCAAGTAAGCCCCAGAATCACTGAAGCTTTCTTT,CASSQVSPRITEAFF
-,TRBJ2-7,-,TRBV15,TGTGCCACCAGCAGAGGGGGGGGGAACAGGGCCTACGAGCAGTACTTC,CATSRGGGNRAYEQYF
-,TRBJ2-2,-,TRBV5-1,TGCGCCAGCAGCTTCCAGGGCCAGAACACCGGGGAGCTGTTTTTT,CASSFQGQNTGELFF
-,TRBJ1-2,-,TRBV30,TGTGCCTGGAGCAATTCGGACAGACCTAACTATGGCTACACCTTC,CAWSNSDRPNYGYTF
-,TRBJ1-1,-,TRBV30,TGTGCCTGGTCGCGGGCAAACACTGAAGCTTTCTTT,CAWSRANTEAFF
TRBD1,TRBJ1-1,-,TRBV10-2,TGCGCCAGCAGTTTGACAGGGGGCATAGGGACTGAAGCTTTCTTT,CASSLTGGIGTEAFF
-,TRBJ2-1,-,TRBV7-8,TGTGCCAGCAGCTTAGGTCGACGCCCGGCTCTAAATGAGCAGTTCTTC,CASSLGRRPALNEQFF
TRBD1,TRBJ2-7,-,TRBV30,TGTGCCTGGAGTGTAAAGTTTACAGGGGTCTACGAGCAGTACTTC,CAWSVKFTGVYEQYF
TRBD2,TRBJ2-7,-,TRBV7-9,TGTGCCAGCAGCTTAGTAGTGGGACTATCCTACGAGCAGTACTTC,CASSLVVGLSYEQYF
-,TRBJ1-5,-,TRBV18,TGTGCCAGCTCACGGAGGGACACCGATCAGCCCCAGCATTTT,CASSRRDTDQPQHF
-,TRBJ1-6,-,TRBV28,TGTGCCAGCAGTTTAAGGCACAGAGGGTTTCATAGCGTGGGTTCACCCCTCCACTTT,CASSLRHRGFHSVGSPLHF
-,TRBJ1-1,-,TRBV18,TGTGCCAGCTCACCGGGACATCCGAACACTGAAGCTTTCTTT,CASSPGHPNTEAFF
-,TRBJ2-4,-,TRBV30,TGTGCCTGCCGGGACTGGCAAGCCAAAAACATTCAGTACTTC,CACRDWQAKNIQYF
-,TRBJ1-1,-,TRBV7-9,TGTGCCAGCAGCTTAGCATCAGGGGCTGAAGCTTTCTTT,CASSLASGAEAFF
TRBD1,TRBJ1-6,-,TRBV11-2,TGTGCCAGCAGCCCCCGACAGGGCGAAAGTTCACCCCTCCACTTT,CASSPRQGESSPLHF
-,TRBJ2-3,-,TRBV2,TGTGCCAGACAACATAGGGGTTCGAATACGCAGTATTTT,CARQHRGSNTQYF
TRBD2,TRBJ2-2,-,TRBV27,TGTGCCAGCAGTGCCTGGGGCATAGCGGGCCTGCGTGGGGAGCTGTTTTTT,CASSAWGIAGLRGELFF
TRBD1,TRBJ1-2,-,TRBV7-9,TGTGCCAGCAGCTTTGTCCCGGACAGGCACTATGGCTACACCTTC,CASSFVPDRHYGYTF
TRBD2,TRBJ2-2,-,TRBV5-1,TGCGCCAGCAGCCGGGGACTAGCGGGGGGACTCAACACCGGGGAGCTGTTTTTT,CASSRGLAGGLNTGELFF
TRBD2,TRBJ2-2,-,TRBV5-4,TGTGCCAGCAGCTTGGTTCTAGCGGGGGGGACCGGGGAGCTGTTTTTT,CASSLVLAGGTGELFF
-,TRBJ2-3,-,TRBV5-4,TGTGCCAGCAGCTTGGTTGGCACTCCTAGCACAGATACGCAGTATTTT,CASSLVGTPSTDTQYF
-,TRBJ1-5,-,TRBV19,TGTGCCAGTAGTGGGGGCGCGAGCAATCAGCCCCAGCATTTT,CASSGGASNQPQHF
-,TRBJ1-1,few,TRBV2,TGTGCCAGCAGTGGATCGGACACTGAAGCTTTCTTT,CASSGSDTEAFF
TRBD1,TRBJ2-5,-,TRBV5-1,TGCGCCAGCAGTCAGGGACAGATCCAAGAGACCCAGTACTTC,CASSQGQIQETQYF
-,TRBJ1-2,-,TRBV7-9,TGTGCCCTAACCGGAAGTACTGGCTACACCTTC,CALTGSTGYTF
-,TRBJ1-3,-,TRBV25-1,TGTGCCACCTCGGAGGCGGGGGGAAACACCATATATTTT,CATSEAGGNTIYF
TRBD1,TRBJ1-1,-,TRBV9,TGTGCCAGCAGCTTGGACAGGGCTACTGAAGCTTTCTTT,CASSLDRATEAFF
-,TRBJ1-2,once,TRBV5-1,TGCGCCAGCAGCGATATCGCGTCAGCGTATGACTACACCTTC,CASSDIASAYDYTF
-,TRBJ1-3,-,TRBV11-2,TGTGCCAGCAGCAAAGCCTACAGCTTACGGGGTCAAGGAAACACCATATATTTT,CASSKAYSLRGQGNTIYF
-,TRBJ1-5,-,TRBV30,TGTGCCTGGAGTCGGGGGATCTGGCCCCAGCATTTT,CAWSRGIWPQHF
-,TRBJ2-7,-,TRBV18,TGTGCCAGCTCACTCGGCGGGACAGCGGAAGAGCAGTACTTC,CASSLGGTAEEQYF
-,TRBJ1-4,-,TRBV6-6,TGTGCCAGCCTCCAGGTGCGCTATGAAAAACTGTTTTTT,CASLQVRYEKLFF
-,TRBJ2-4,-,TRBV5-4,TGTGCCAGCAGCCCGGGCGGAGTTGACTGGGCCAAAAACATTCAGTACTTC,CASSPGGVDWAKNIQYF
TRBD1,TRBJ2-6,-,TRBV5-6,TGTGCCAGCAGCTCCGGGACAGCCAGCTCTGGGGCCAACGTCCTGACTTTC,CASSSGTASSGANVLTF
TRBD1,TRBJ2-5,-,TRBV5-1,TGCGCCAGCAGCGGGACAGGGGCGCAAGAGACCCAGTACTTC,CASSGTGAQETQYF
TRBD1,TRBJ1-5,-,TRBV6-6,TGTGCCAGCAGTTACCCCGGGACAGGGTGGGAGCAGCCCCAGCATTTT,CASSYPGTGWEQPQHF
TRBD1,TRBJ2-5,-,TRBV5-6,TGTGCCAGCAGCGGGACAGACCAAGAGACCCAGTACTTC,CASSGTDQETQYF
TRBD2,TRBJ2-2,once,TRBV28,TGTGCCAGCAGTCCCGGTCGGGGGGGCGTTAGGGAGCTGTTTTTT,CASSPGRGGVRELFF
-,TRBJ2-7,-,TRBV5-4,TGTGCCAGCAGCTTAATCACGTCCTACGAGCAGTACTTC,CASSLITSYEQYF
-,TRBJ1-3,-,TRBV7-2,TGTGCCAGCAGCAGGGGAGCTGGAAACACCATATATTTT,CASSRGAGNTIYF
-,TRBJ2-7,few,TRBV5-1,TGCGCCAGCACACTTGGGGAGTTCTACGAGCAGTACTTC,CASTLGEFYEQYF
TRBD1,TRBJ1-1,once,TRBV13,TGTGCCAGCAGCCTCAACAGGGGGCGGCGGAACACTGAAGCTTTCTTT,CASSLNRGRRNTEAFF
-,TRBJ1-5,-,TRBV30,TGTGCCTGGAGTTCTGGTGCGAATCAGCCCCAGCATTTT,CAWSSGANQPQHF
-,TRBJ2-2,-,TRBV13,TGTGCCAGCAGCTCGTCAATGACCGGGGAGCTGTTTTTT,CASSSSMTGELFF
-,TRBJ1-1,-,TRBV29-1,TGCAGCGTTGACGACACTGAAGCTTTCTTT,CSVDDTEAFF
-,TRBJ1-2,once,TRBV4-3,TGCGCCAGCAGCCTAAATCCCGGGGGGCTCGACTATGGCTACACCTTC,CASSLNPGGLDYGYTF
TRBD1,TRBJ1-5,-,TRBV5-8,TGTGCCAGCAGCCCGCGGACAGGGAATCAGCCCCAGCATTTT,CASSPRTGNQPQHF
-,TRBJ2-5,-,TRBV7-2,TGTGCCAGCAGCCCCTCACAGGGGGACTACGAGACCCAGTACTTC,CASSPSQGDYETQYF